This TCR beta chain appears in the sequencing data of a study of cytomegalovirus exposure and HLA in healthy donors. The study's findings and limits: The study labeled fewer than 200 TCR beta chains cytomegalovirus-associated. The presence/absence work took it that sequencing depth was about the same across donors.

After removal of 6 bases from V and 8 bases from J, the junction contained 5 bases not matched to a gene. The CDR3 consists of 13 residues. CDR1 and CDR2 (germline): LNHDA, SQIVND (reference sequence). In the case of this clone: Antigen specificity is unknown.

A multiplex PCR was run with 60 Vbeta primers and 13 Jbeta primers. Some clones are missing from TCRdb's copy, which holds only in-frame ones; the method was immunoSEQ multiplex PCR. In the table there are about 170,000 clones, 73% of which are singletons. This TCR was recovered from a woman younger than 35 in good health and CMV-seropositive. The chain uses TRBV19 and TRBJ1-2; TRBD1 matches 11 bases. Input material: PBMCs. CDR3 sequence reads: CASSAGTGGGYTF. In DNA form, the CDR3 reads TGTGCCAGTAGCGCCGGGACAGGGGGAGGCTACACCTTC.